The 18 T cell receptor beta chains reported below all come from one sample, sequenced in a study of blood T cell repertoires in COVID-19. The protocol was immunoSEQ multiplex PCR, while the TCRdb copy is restricted to in-frame clones and leaves out a portion. The data show about 200,000 clones, with approximately 81% seen just once and about 5% held by the top ten. The sequencing input was peripheral blood. The receptors were gathered from a woman of 80 years or more with acute or convalescent COVID-19.

The chain combines TRBV7-2 with TRBJ1-4, with D unclear. The germline V and J ends were trimmed by 5 bases and 5 bases, with 15 bases remaining between them. The CDR3 has 15 amino acids. Germline CDR1 reads SGHTA; CDR2 reads FQGNSA. Written as DNA, the CDR3 is TGTGCCAGCAGCGCCCGCCCGGGCGGGAATGAAAAACTGTTTTTT. As protein: CASSARPGGNEKLFF.

The sample holds a few counts of this clone. The J gene is TRBJ2-1, the V gene TRBV7-9, with 7 bases that match TRBD2. Germline V CDR1 and CDR2: SEHNR, FQNEAQ (reference sequence). V lost 0 bases to trimming and J lost 6 bases; unmatched junction nucleotides: 5. The CDR3 runs to 15 residues. Written as DNA, the CDR3 is TGTGCCAGCAGCTTAGCGGGAGGGCCGGGCAATGAGCAGTTCTTC. It translates to CASSLAGGPGNEQFF. Combining the CDR3 with reference TRBV7-9 and TRBJ2-1 gives the whole variable domain DTGVSQNPRHKITKRGQNVTFRCDPISEHNRLYWYRQTLGQGPEFLTYFQNEAQLEKSRLLSDRFSAERPKGSFSTLEIQRTEQGDSAMYLCASSLAGGPGNEQFFGPGTRLTVL.

This chain connects TRBV18 to TRBJ1-1; D might be TRBD1 (5 bases). CDR1 is KGHSH, CDR2 LQKENI, per germline. The V gene lost 5 bases and the J gene lost 3 bases, with 10 bases spanning the gap. The length of the CDR3 is 13 residues. CDR3 loop: CASSGSQDTEAFF. CDR3 DNA sequence: TGTGCCAGCTCAGGGTCACAGGACACTGAAGCTTTCTTT.

This clone came up a few times. The CDR3 spells CASSRAGDQPQHF. CDR3 bases: TGTGCCAGCTCACGGGCAGGGGACCAGCCCCAGCATTTT. The chain is built from TRBV18 and TRBJ1-5, with a weak D call TRBD1 (6 bases). CDR3 size: 13 residues. CDR1 is KGHSH, CDR2 LQKENI, per germline. V was clipped by 4 bases and J by 7 bases, with 11 bases between them.

The table lists this clone with a count of one. The CDR3 is CASSPRGLAASYEQYF. The CDR3 nucleotides are TGTGCCAGCAGTCCCAGGGGACTAGCGGCCTCCTACGAGCAGTACTTC. The rearrangement uses TRBV6-6 and TRBJ2-7; TRBD2 matches 11 bases. V shed 5 bases and J 0 bases; nucleotides not matched to a gene: 6. This CDR3 region has 16 residues. CDR1 is MNHNY and CDR2 is SVGAGI in the germline V gene (reference sequence).

The chain has TRBV6-5 and TRBJ2-1, with 7 nucleotides matching TRBD2. Germline V gene sequence: CDR1 MNHEY, CDR2 SVGAGI. This CDR3 comprises 13 residues. J gave up 3 bases and V 6 bases, and 2 bases lay outside the gene matches. The CDR3 DNA sequence: TGTGCCAGCAGGCGGGAGCTCTACAATGAGCAGTTCTTC. This sequence encodes CASRRELYNEQFF.

This chain links TRBV2 with TRBJ1-1, with 10 bases identical to TRBD1. J lost 5 bases, V lost 6 bases, and 6 bases had no gene match. This CDR3 spans 14 amino acids. Germline assignment: CDR1 SNHLY and CDR2 FYNNEI. For the CDR3, the DNA is TGTGCCAGCAGCTGGACAGGGGGACGGACTGAAGCTTTCTTT. Translation gives CASSWTGGRTEAFF.

V gene TRBV5-6 combines with J gene TRBJ2-1; 11 bases are shared with TRBD2. This CDR3 spans 15 amino acids. The trim removed 0 bases at V and 6 bases at J, leaving 2 bases unmatched. CDR1 is SGHDT, CDR2 YYEEEE, per germline. CDR3 sequence (DNA): TGTGCCAGCAGCTTGGGTAGCGGGAGGGCCAATGAGCAGTTCTTC. Translating it yields CASSLGSGRANEQFF. The whole variable domain, filled in from reference TRBV5-6 and TRBJ2-1, reads DAGVTQSPTHLIKTRGQQVTLRCSPKSGHDTVSWYQQALGQGPQFIFQYYEEEERQRGNFPDRFSGHQFPNYSSELNVNALLLGDSALYLCASSLGSGRANEQFFGPGTRLTVL.

The genes are TRBV5-4 and TRBJ1-1; D unclear. The germline V and J ends were trimmed by 4 bases and 0 bases, with 10 bases remaining between them. Germline lookup yields CDR1 SGHNT and CDR2 YYREEE (reference sequence). The CDR3 runs to 14 residues. As DNA, the CDR3 is TGTGCCAGCAGCCTTAGTACAGTGAACACTGAAGCTTTCTTT. This translates into CASSLSTVNTEAFF.

The J gene is TRBJ1-1, the V gene TRBV29-1, with TRBD1 as a possible D gene (6 bases). The germline V gene encodes CDR1 SQVTM and CDR2 ANQGSEA. V lost 4 bases and J 7 bases, leaving 13 bases between the germline ends. The CDR3 extends over 12 amino acids. The CDR3 coding sequence is TGCAGCGTTGCGCAGGGACAACTTGAAGCTTTCTTT. It is translated as CSVAQGQLEAFF.

This clone was observed a single time. Here the CDR3 DNA reads TGTGCCAGCAGTAAGGACAGATTTTTCTATGGCTACACCTTC. Translated: CASSKDRFFYGYTF. The chain carries TRBV27 and TRBJ1-2, with D possibly TRBD1 on 6 matching bases. Germline V gives CDR1 MNHEY, CDR2 SMNVEV (reference sequence). V was cut by 5 bases and J by 4 bases, with 14 bases left in between. This CDR3 contains 14 residues.

CDR3 sequence: CASRRLISTYGYTF. In DNA, the CDR3 is TGTGCCAGCAGGCGCCTTATTTCTACCTATGGCTACACCTTC. The chain recombines TRBV7-2 with TRBJ1-2; D is undetermined. Trimming removed 6 bases at V and 4 bases at J, with 15 bases between. This CDR3 contains 14 residues. CDR1 and CDR2 from the germline V gene are SGHTA and FQGNSA. The full variable domain, rest sourced from reference TRBV7-2 and TRBJ1-2, is GAGVSQSPSNKVTEKGKDVELRCDPISGHTALYWYRQSLGQGLEFLIYFQGNSAPDKSGLPSDRFSAERTGGSVSTLTIQRTQQEDSAVYLCASRRLISTYGYTFGSGTRLTVV.

The V call is TRBV6-2 or TRBV6-3, the J call TRBJ1-1; D is perhaps TRBD1 (5 bases). V was shortened by 6 bases and J by 6 bases, with 20 bases between the two germline ends. This CDR3 has 15 residues. In germline, CDR1 is MNHEY, CDR2 SVGEGT. The CDR3 spells CASSRPGSGVAEAFF. CDR3 DNA: TGTGCCAGCAGCCGCCCAGGGTCGGGGGTGGCTGAAGCTTTCTTT.

J is TRBJ1-1 and V is TRBV11-2, with D possibly matching TRBD1 (5 bases). The CDR3 consists of 15 residues. Trimming stripped 5 bases from V and 0 bases from J, with 13 bases between. Per the germline V gene, CDR1 is SGHAT and CDR2 is FQNNGV. The DNA of the CDR3 is TGTGCCAGCAGCAACCGCAGGGATATGAACACTGAAGCTTTCTTT. It translates to CASSNRRDMNTEAFF.

The gene calls are TRBV12-5 and TRBJ2-5, with TRBD2 as a possible D gene (6 bases). Trimming cost V 0 bases and J 0 bases, with 26 bases left between them. In germline, CDR1 is LGHNT, CDR2 FRNRAP. This CDR3 has 21 amino acids. CDR3 sequence reads: CASGLVRITRARELNQETQYF. In nucleotides, the CDR3 is TGTGCTAGTGGTTTGGTACGAATCACGAGGGCGCGGGAATTAAACCAAGAGACCCAGTACTTC.

The chain uses TRBV19 and TRBJ1-5; TRBD1 might be the D (5 bases). In germline, CDR1 is LNHDA, CDR2 SQIVND (reference sequence). V was clipped by 7 bases and J by 7 bases, with 20 bases between them. The CDR3 runs to 15 residues. The CDR3 nucleotides read TGTGCCAGTAATACTTACCAGGGAGGATCCCAGCCCCAGCATTTT. It codes for CASNTYQGGSQPQHF.

The chain is built from TRBV15 and TRBJ2-1, with 11 nucleotides matching TRBD2. This CDR3 is built from 18 residues. Germline loops: CDR1 LNHNV, CDR2 YYDKDF (reference sequence). The J segment lost 7 bases and the V segment lost 2 bases, leaving 13 bases of the junction unmatched. The CDR3 bases are TGTGCCACCAGCAGACTCCCCTGGACTAGCGGGCCCCCTAATGAGCAGTTCTTC. Protein sequence: CATSRLPWTSGPPNEQFF. The full variable domain, in which reference TRBV15 and TRBJ2-1 provide the parts outside the CDR3, is DAMVIQNPRYQVTQFGKPVTLSCSQTLNHNVMYWYQQKSSQAPKLLFHYYDKDFNNEADTPDNFQSRRPNTSFCFLDIRSPGLGDTAMYLCATSRLPWTSGPPNEQFFGPGTRLTVL.

In nucleotides, the CDR3 is TGCGCCAGCAGCTTACCTTTGGGCGCGGGCAATGAGCAGTTCTTC. Encoded protein: CASSLPLGAGNEQFF. This chain uses TRBV5-1 with TRBJ2-1; D is perhaps TRBD2 (5 bases). In germline, CDR1 is SGHRS, CDR2 YFSETQ. V was clipped by 2 bases and J by 6 bases, with 15 bases between them. The length of the CDR3 is 15 residues.